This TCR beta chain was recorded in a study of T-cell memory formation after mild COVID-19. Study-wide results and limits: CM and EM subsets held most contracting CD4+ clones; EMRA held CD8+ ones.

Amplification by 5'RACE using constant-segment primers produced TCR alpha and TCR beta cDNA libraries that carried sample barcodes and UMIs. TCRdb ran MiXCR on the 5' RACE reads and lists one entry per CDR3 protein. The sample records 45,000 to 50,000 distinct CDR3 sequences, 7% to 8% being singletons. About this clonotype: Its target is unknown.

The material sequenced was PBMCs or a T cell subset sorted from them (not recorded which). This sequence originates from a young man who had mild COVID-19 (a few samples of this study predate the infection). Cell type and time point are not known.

The CDR3 DNA reads TGCGCCAGCAGCCGGGGACTAGTGGGGAACATTCAGTACTTC. Residues: CASSRGLVGNIQYF. The J gene is TRBJ2-4, the V gene TRBV4-1, with 8 bases identical to TRBD2. The CDR3 has 14 residues. Trimming at V came to 4 bases and at J to 7 bases, leaving 6 bases not matched to a gene. From germline, CDR1 is MGHRA and CDR2 YSYEKL.